One sample yielded the 21 T cell receptor beta chains listed below, sequenced in a study of circulating CD8 cells and anti-PD-1 response in melanoma. Four subsets defined by PD-1 and/or TIGIT were sorted from live CD3+CD8+TCRalphabeta+ cells. The QIAseq Immune Repertoire TCR panel built the libraries from about 14 ng of total RNA. MiXCR was run by TCRdb on the reads, yielding one entry per CDR3 protein. Among around 600 distinct CDR3 sequences, 6.3% were seen once, and the ten largest hold about 15%. The sequenced sample was CD8+ T cells from PBMCs, obtained at baseline or after one month of anti-PD-1 therapy (not recorded which). Receptors were obtained from a human donor with melanoma.

This clonotype qualifies as large (0.1 to 1%). V usage is TRBV25-1 and J usage is TRBJ2-5, with D tentatively TRBD1 or TRBD2 (5 bases each). Germline CDR1 is MGHDK and CDR2 is SYGVNS. V was shortened by 3 bases and J by 0 bases, with 11 bases between the two germline ends. This CDR3 spans 15 amino acids. The CDR3: CASSDGTEYQETQYF. CDR3 sequence (DNA): TGTGCCAGCAGTGACGGGACGGAGTACCAAGAGACCCAGTACTTC.

This clonotype was seen a few times. V is TRBV7-8 and J is TRBJ2-3, with TRBD2 matching 12 bases. Germline V gene lookup returns CDR1 SGHVS and CDR2 FQNEAQ. This CDR3 is built from 18 residues. The trim removed 3 bases at V and 4 bases at J, leaving 11 bases unmatched. The CDR3 DNA reads TGTGCCAGCAGCTTCGGGTCTAGCGGGGGGGCCATCGCAGATACGCAGTATTTT. Its protein product is CASSFGSSGGAIADTQYF.

The J gene is TRBJ1-2, the V gene TRBV5-4; D not resolved. This CDR3 comprises 13 residues. V was shortened by 6 bases and J by 8 bases, with 17 bases between the two germline ends. Germline assignment: CDR1 SGHNT and CDR2 YYREEE (reference sequence). CDR3 coding DNA: TGTGCCAGCAAAAAGTTGTTCGAGGGCGGCTACACCTTC. Translation gives CASKKLFEGGYTF.

This clonotype is labeled large. The rearrangement joins TRBV27 to TRBJ2-1; possible D gene TRBD2, 6 bases. Trimming left V 6 bases short and J 1 base short, with 10 bases between. This CDR3 contains 14 residues. From germline, CDR1 is MNHEY and CDR2 SMNVEV (reference sequence). As DNA, the CDR3 is TGTGCCAGCAGGACGAGCGGGTCCTACAATGAGCAGTTCTTC. As protein: CASRTSGSYNEQFF.

By share, this clonotype ranks as hyperexpanded. The chain employs TRBV6-1 and TRBJ1-6, with D possibly TRBD1 on 6 matching bases. The CDR3 extends over 15 amino acids. Deletions cut 0 bases from V and 6 bases from J, with 9 bases between. CDR1 is MNHNS, CDR2 SASEGT, per germline. Here the CDR3 reads CASSEAYRANSPLHF. CDR3 DNA sequence: TGTGCCAGCAGTGAAGCGTACAGGGCTAATTCACCCCTCCACTTT.

Sample share makes this clonotype medium-sized. V is TRBV13 and J is TRBJ1-1; no reliable D call. V was trimmed by 4 bases and J by 0 bases, leaving 6 bases between them. Germline CDR1 and CDR2: PRHDT and FYEKMQ (reference sequence). This CDR3 has 13 amino acids. CDR3 in amino acids: CASSSDLNTEAFF. CDR3 DNA sequence: TGTGCCAGCAGCTCGGACTTGAACACTGAAGCTTTCTTT.

Comments on this clonotype: A much larger clonotype is one base distant, so this may be a read error. J is TRBJ2-7 and V is TRBV27, with D perhaps matching TRBD1 (6 bases). The CDR3 spans 14 residues. V shed 3 bases and J shed 4 bases, with 13 bases lying between them. Germline loops: CDR1 MNHEY, CDR2 SMNVEV (reference sequence). CDR3 sequence reads: CASSLGRGWYEQYF. CDR3 DNA sequence: TGTGCCAGCAGTTTGGGAAGGGGGTGGTACGAGCAGTACTTC.

By share, this clonotype ranks as large. The chain has TRBV29-1 and TRBJ2-1; 11 bases align to TRBD2. The germline CDR1 and CDR2 sequences are SQVTM and ANQGSEA. This CDR3 spans 14 amino acids. V trimming: 7 bases; J trimming: 7 bases; junction bases outside the gene matches: 9. The CDR3 DNA reads TGCAGCGCACGAAGGCTAGCGGGGGGAAATGAGCAGTTCTTC. This sequence encodes CSARRLAGGNEQFF.

Remarks on this clonotype: This may stem from a read error, because a much larger clone lies one nucleotide away. The genes are TRBV5-4 and TRBJ2-3; 11 nucleotides line up with TRBD2. CDR3 length: 16 residues. The germline V gene has CDR1 SGHNT and CDR2 YYREEE (reference sequence). This CDR3 is CACSLTSGAWTDTRYF. The CDR3 DNA follows: TGTGCCTGCAGCCTGACTAGCGGGGCATGGACAGATACGCGGTATTTT.

This clonotype is labeled as medium-sized. The chain has TRBV30 and TRBJ2-3, with TRBD1 matching 9 bases. The CDR3 spans 15 residues. V shed 0 bases, J shed 3 bases, and the junction held 4 bases outside the gene matches. Germline V gene data show CDR1 as GTSNPN and CDR2 as SVGIG (reference sequence). The DNA for the CDR3 is TGTGCCTGGAGTGTAGGGACAGGGAGTACAGATACGCAGTATTTT. Its translation is CAWSVGTGSTDTQYF.

This sequence joins TRBV24-1 and TRBJ2-1; the D gene is possibly TRBD2 (5 bases). Germline V lookup: CDR1 KGHDR, CDR2 SFDVKD. Deletions cut 0 bases from V and 10 bases from J, with 6 bases between. The CDR3 has 12 residues. CDR3 sequence: CATSDLRREQFF. The CDR3 DNA reads as TGTGCCACCAGTGATTTGAGGAGGGAGCAGTTCTTC.

By sample fraction, this clonotype is large. The chain combines TRBV19 with TRBJ2-7; no firm D call. This CDR3 has 15 residues. Trimming left V 7 bases short and J 0 bases short, with 16 bases between. The germline V gene has CDR1 LNHDA and CDR2 SQIVND (reference sequence). CDR3 loop: CASTESTGISYEQYF. The CDR3 DNA is TGTGCCAGTACCGAATCTACGGGCATCTCCTACGAGCAGTACTTC.

This clonotype qualifies as large. CDR3 sequence reads: CASSIEGRYQETQYF. The CDR3 nucleotides are TGTGCCAGTAGTATAGAGGGACGGTACCAAGAGACCCAGTACTTC. The chain couples TRBV19 to TRBJ2-5; D might be TRBD1 or TRBD2, each matching 5 bases. CDR1 and CDR2 (germline): LNHDA, SQIVND (reference sequence). V lost 0 bases and J lost 0, with 8 bases in between. This CDR3 is built from 15 residues. Complete variable domain (other parts from reference TRBV19 and TRBJ2-5): DGGITQSPKYLFRKEGQNVTLSCEQNLNHDAMYWYRQDPGQGLRLIYYSQIVNDFQKGDIAEGYSVSREKKESFPLTVTSAQKNPTAFYLCASSIEGRYQETQYFGPGTRLLVL.

This clonotype was found a few times. The V gene is TRBV28, the J gene TRBJ2-2, with a tentative D call TRBD1 (6 bases). The V gene's germline CDR1 is MDHEN and CDR2 SYDVKM. V lost 1 base and J lost 1, with 13 bases in between. The CDR3 loop spans 17 amino acids. CDR3 protein: CASSLSRWGLNTGELFF. The CDR3 nucleotides read TGTGCCAGCAGTTTATCTAGATGGGGGCTGAACACCGGGGAGCTGTTTTTT. The whole variable domain, filled in from reference TRBV28 and TRBJ2-2, reads DVKVTQSSRYLVKRTGEKVFLECVQDMDHENMFWYRQDPGLGLRLIYFSYDVKMKEKGDIPEGYSVSREKKERFSLILESASTNQTSMYLCASSLSRWGLNTGELFFGEGSRLTVL.

The chain joins TRBV20-1 to TRBJ1-3, with TRBD1 identical over 10 bases. The V gene end was trimmed by 0 bases and the J gene end by 16 bases; junction bases not matched to a gene: 9. The CDR3 sequence is 13 residues long. In germline, CDR1 is DFQATT, CDR2 SNEGSKA (reference sequence). DNA of the CDR3: TGCAGTGCTAGAGATGCGGACAGGGGGGAGAGGTATTTT. Its translation: CSARDADRGERYF.

By share, this clonotype counts as large. The rearrangement joins TRBV24-1 to TRBJ2-3; TRBD2 is a possible D gene (7 bases). The CDR3 consists of 17 residues. Germline V lookup: CDR1 KGHDR, CDR2 SFDVKD. Between the trimmed V and J ends, which lost 0 bases and 0 bases, there was a span of 12 bases. CDR3 nucleotides: TGTGCCACCAGTGATTTGGGCGGGGGCCGGAGCACAGATACGCAGTATTTT. Residues: CATSDLGGGRSTDTQYF.

This clonotype is categorized as medium-sized. V is TRBV27 and J is TRBJ2-1; TRBD2 agrees at 8 bases. Per germline, CDR1 MNHEY and CDR2 SMNVEV (reference sequence). V shed 2 bases and J 3 bases; nucleotides not matched to a gene: 3. This CDR3 region has 15 residues. CDR3 amino acids: CASSLAAGGYNEQFF. CDR3 nucleotide sequence: TGTGCCAGCAGTTTAGCTGCGGGGGGCTACAATGAGCAGTTCTTC.

Regarding this clonotype: This may arise from a read error, as a much more abundant clone is one base away. V gene TRBV29-1 combines with J gene TRBJ2-1, with 11 bases identical to TRBD1. V trimming: 4 bases; J trimming: 5 bases; junction bases outside the gene matches: 7. CDR1 SQVTM and CDR2 ANQGSEA come from the germline V gene. The CDR3 is 15 residues long. The chain's CDR3 is CSVVGTGGFNNEQFF. The CDR3 DNA reads as TGCAGCGTTGTGGGGACAGGGGGTTTCAACAATGAGCAGTTCTTC.

By share, this clonotype ranks as large (0.1 to 1%). The rearrangement links TRBV4-1 to TRBJ2-5, with a weak D call TRBD2 (7 bases). The CDR3 extends over 16 amino acids. Per germline, CDR1 MGHRA and CDR2 YSYEKL. Trimming took off 3 bases at V and 3 bases at J, with 17 bases between the two ends. Written as DNA, the CDR3 is TGCGCCAGCAGCCATGTCCGGGGGGCTGGGGAAGAGACCCAGTACTTC. As protein: CASSHVRGAGEETQYF.

By frequency in the sample, this clonotype is large. The gene calls are TRBV10-3 and TRBJ1-1, with D possibly being TRBD1 (5 bases). Deletions cut 3 bases from V and 5 bases from J, with 13 bases between. The CDR3 consists of 14 residues. CDR1 is ENHRY, CDR2 SYGVKD, per germline. This CDR3 is CAISEAGQKTEAFF. CDR3 DNA sequence: TGTGCCATCAGTGAAGCAGGGCAGAAGACTGAAGCTTTCTTT.

This clonotype is judged large. The chain is built from TRBV24-1 and TRBJ2-5, with a weak D call TRBD2 (5 bases). V dropped 10 bases and J dropped 1 base, with 18 bases sitting between them. The CDR3 has 15 amino acids. CDR1 and CDR2 from the germline V gene are KGHDR and SFDVKD. CDR3 nucleotides: TGTGCCACTTCAACCGCGGGCAGCCTCCAAGAGACCCAGTACTTC. This translates into CATSTAGSLQETQYF.